The clone carrying this TCR beta chain came up a few times. Combining iRepertoire HTBI primers with Arm-PCR of CDR3 regions, the authors built TCR beta libraries. TCRdb re-called the multiplex PCR reads with MiXCR, one entry per CDR3 protein. The data show over 650,000 distinct CDR3 sequences, 25% to 35% seen once. This sample is drawn from a study of regulatory T cells in long-lasting Graves disease. The time point denotes: persistent/refractory GD, antithyroid drugs over 5 years with positive TRAb. Extracted RNA from PBMCs served as the source of the TCR library. The CDR3 runs to 14 residues. V gave up 4 bases and J gave up 7 bases, with 14 bases separating them.

The TCR comes from a female donor with Graves disease. J is TRBJ1-5 and V is TRBV12-3 or TRBV12-4; weak D call: TRBD1 (6 bases). The sequencing used peripheral blood mononuclear cells (PBMCs), collected when the disease was refractory, from a patient treated with antithyroid drugs. The CDR3 sequence: CASSSITGGQPQHF. CDR3 bases: TGTGCCAGCAGTTCCATAACGGGGGGCCAGCCCCAGCATTTT.